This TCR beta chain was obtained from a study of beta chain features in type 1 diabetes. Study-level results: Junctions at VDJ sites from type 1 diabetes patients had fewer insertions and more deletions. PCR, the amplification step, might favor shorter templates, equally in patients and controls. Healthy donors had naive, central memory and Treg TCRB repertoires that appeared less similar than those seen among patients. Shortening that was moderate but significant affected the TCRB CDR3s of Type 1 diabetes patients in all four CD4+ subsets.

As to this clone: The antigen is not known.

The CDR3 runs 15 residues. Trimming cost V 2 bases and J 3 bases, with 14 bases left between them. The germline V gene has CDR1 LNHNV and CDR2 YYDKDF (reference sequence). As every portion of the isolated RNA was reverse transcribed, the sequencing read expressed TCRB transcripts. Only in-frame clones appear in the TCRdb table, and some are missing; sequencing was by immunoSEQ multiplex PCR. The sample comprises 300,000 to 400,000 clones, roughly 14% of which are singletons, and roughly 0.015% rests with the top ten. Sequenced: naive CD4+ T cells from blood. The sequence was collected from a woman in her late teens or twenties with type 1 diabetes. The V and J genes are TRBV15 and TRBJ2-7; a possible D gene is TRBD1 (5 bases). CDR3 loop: CATSRPGDGHYEQYF. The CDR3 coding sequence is TGTGCCACCAGCAGACCCGGTGACGGACACTACGAGCAGTACTTC. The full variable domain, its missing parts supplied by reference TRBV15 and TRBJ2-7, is DAMVIQNPRYQVTQFGKPVTLSCSQTLNHNVMYWYQQKSSQAPKLLFHYYDKDFNNEADTPDNFQSRRPNTSFCFLDIRSPGLGDTAMYLCATSRPGDGHYEQYFGPGTRLTVT.